This TCR beta chain originates from a study of shared clonotypes between healthy human individuals. With 4 bases removed from V and 4 bases from J, the gap between germline ends came to 6 bases. The V gene's germline CDR1 is MGHRA and CDR2 YSYEKL. CDR3 size: 12 residues. Unsorted PBMCs provided DNA that was sequenced on ten immunoSEQ deep assay plates. TCRdb's copy holds only in-frame clones and misses some; the assay was immunoSEQ multiplex PCR. The table includes roughly 96,000 clones, about 45% detected once. With respect to this clone: Its specificity is unknown.

Roughly 92 million PBMCs were counted before genomic DNA extraction. Overall study findings and caveats: The study sampled only blood, and tissue repertoires likely differ.

This chain joins TRBV4-1 and TRBJ2-3, with D perhaps matching TRBD2 (5 bases). The clonotype comes from a woman in her thirties or forties in good health. Some clones in this sample may be carry-over from other donors' samples. The sequencing input was PBMCs. The CDR3, as DNA: TGCGCCAGCAGCCCGGACTCAGATACGCAGTATTTT. This encodes CASSPDSDTQYF.